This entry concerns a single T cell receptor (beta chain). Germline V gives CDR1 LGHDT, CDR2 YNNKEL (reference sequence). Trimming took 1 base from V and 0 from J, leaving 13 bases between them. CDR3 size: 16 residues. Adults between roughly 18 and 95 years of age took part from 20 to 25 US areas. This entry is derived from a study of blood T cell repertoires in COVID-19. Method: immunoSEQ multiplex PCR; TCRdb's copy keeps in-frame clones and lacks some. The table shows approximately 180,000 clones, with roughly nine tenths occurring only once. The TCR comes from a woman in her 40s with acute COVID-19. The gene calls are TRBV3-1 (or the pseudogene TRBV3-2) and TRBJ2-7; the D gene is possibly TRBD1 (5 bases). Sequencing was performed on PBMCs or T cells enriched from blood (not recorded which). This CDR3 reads CASSQGLQAGSYEQYF. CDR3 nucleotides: TGTGCCAGCAGCCAAGGGCTACAGGCCGGCTCCTACGAGCAGTACTTC.